Reported below is one T cell receptor (beta chain). Its specificity is unknown. The record originates from a study of T cells in localized non-small cell lung cancer. General study findings and limits: There was higher T cell clonality in uninvolved adjacent lung than in tumor, and it was highest there. Among the top 100 tumor clones, a median about 52 appeared in adjacent lung. Longer overall survival was seen with higher T cell density measured in blood.

Germline values: CDR1 SGHNT, CDR2 YENEEA. V lost 5 bases and J lost 5, with 19 bases in between. The CDR3 runs to 16 residues. Clones were read by immunoSEQ multiplex PCR, and TCRdb kept only the in-frame ones, dropping some. Among 1,500 to 2,000 clones, approximately 22% were seen once, and the ten largest hold approximately 25%. The clonotype comes from a man aged 35 to 70 with stage I lung adenocarcinoma. The rearrangement links TRBV11-3 to TRBJ1-5, with D maybe TRBD1 (6 bases). Specimen: normal lung tissue next to the tumor, collected before any cancer treatment. Here the CDR3 reads CASSLKQGAVDQPQHF. The CDR3 DNA reads as TGTGCCAGCAGCCTAAAACAGGGAGCGGTCGATCAGCCCCAGCATTTT.